This entry concerns a single T cell receptor beta chain. CDR1 is MNHEY and CDR2 is SMNVEV in the germline V gene (reference sequence). This CDR3 region has 10 residues. Trimming left V 3 bases short and J 7 bases short, with 3 bases between. Exclusion applied to patients with autoimmune disease history or systemic immunosuppression. These data originate in a study of OX40 agonist ivuxolimab in advanced cancers. TCRdb's copy holds only in-frame clones and misses some; the assay was immunoSEQ multiplex PCR. Of about 43,000 clones in the sample, around 90% were seen once. The sequence was obtained from an adult with an advanced solid tumor such as melanoma, head and neck, liver or kidney cancer. Sequenced material: CD4+ or CD8+ T cells sorted from blood, taken in a trial of the OX40 agonist ivuxolimab. This chain connects TRBV27 to TRBJ1-1; D uncertain. The CDR3 sequence is CASSLSEAFF. The CDR3 DNA sequence: TGTGCCAGCAGTTTGAGTGAAGCTTTCTTT.